One sample yielded the 3 T cell receptor beta chains listed below, sequenced in a study of graft-versus-host responses after intestinal transplantation. Profiled with immunoSEQ multiplex PCR; TCRdb holds only in-frame clones, not every one. The sample has 85,000 to 90,000 clones; more than 85% are singletons. These receptors' antigens are unknown. The sequencing here drew on unstimulated CD4+ T cells sorted from spleen or lymph node cells, taken before transplant. The origin of the receptors is a human donor who was the organ donor for an intestinal transplant.

This clone came up once. The V gene is TRBV6-6, the J gene TRBJ1-1; TRBD1 matches at 7 bases. Looked up from germline, CDR1 is MNHNY and CDR2 is SVGAGI (reference sequence). The length of the CDR3 is 16 residues. Trimming removed 0 bases from V and 1 base from J; junction bases left unmatched: 5. The CDR3 reads CASSYSSQGTNTEAFF. The CDR3 DNA reads TGTGCCAGCAGTTACTCCTCACAGGGGACGAACACTGAAGCTTTCTTT.

The genes are TRBV6-1 and TRBJ2-6, with a possible D match to TRBD2 (5 bases). Between the trimmed V and J ends, which lost 6 bases and 4 bases, there was a span of 10 bases. The CDR3 runs to 14 residues. Germline CDR1 reads MNHNS; CDR2 reads SASEGT. The CDR3 region is CASSLGGGANVLTF. In DNA, the CDR3 is TGTGCCAGCAGCCTCGGCGGGGGGGCCAACGTCCTGACTTTC.

This clone was picked up one time. The V gene is TRBV5-8, the J gene TRBJ2-3, with 12 positions matching TRBD2. The CDR3 length is 16 residues. The germline V gene has CDR1 SGHTS and CDR2 YDEGEE. V gave up 2 bases and J gave up 5 bases; unmatched junction bases: 6. The CDR3 sequence is CASSFQTSGRQDTQYF. The DNA of the CDR3 is TGTGCCAGCAGCTTTCAGACTAGCGGGAGACAAGATACGCAGTATTTT. The full variable domain, rest sourced from reference TRBV5-8 and TRBJ2-3, is EAGVTQSPTHLIKTRGQQATLRCSPISGHTSVYWYQQALGLGLQFLLWYDEGEERNRGNFPPRFSGRQFPNYSSELNVNALELEDSALYLCASSFQTSGRQDTQYFGPGTRLTVL.